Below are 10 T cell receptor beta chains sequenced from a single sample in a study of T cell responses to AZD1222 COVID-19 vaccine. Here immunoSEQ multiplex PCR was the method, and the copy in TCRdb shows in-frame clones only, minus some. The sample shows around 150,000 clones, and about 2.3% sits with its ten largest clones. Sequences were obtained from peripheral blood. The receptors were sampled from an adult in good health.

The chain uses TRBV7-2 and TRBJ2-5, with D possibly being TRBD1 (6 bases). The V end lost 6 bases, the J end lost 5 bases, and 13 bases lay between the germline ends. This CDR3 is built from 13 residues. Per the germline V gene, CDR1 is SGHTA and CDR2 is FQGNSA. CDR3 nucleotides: TGTGCCAGCAGTTCGTTCAGGGGTGAGACCCAGTACTTC. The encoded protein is CASSSFRGETQYF.

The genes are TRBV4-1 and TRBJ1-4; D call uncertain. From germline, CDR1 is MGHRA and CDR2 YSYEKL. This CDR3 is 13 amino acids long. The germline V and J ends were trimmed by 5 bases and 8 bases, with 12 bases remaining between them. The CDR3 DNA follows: TGCGCCAGCAGCGCGTGGCAGAGGGAAAAACTGTTTTTT. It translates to CASSAWQREKLFF.

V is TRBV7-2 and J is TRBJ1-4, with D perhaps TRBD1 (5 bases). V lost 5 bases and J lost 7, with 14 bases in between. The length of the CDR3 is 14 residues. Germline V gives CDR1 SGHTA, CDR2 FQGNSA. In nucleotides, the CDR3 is TGTGCCAGCAGCCTAACCGGGACGGCTGAAAAACTGTTTTTT. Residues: CASSLTGTAEKLFF.

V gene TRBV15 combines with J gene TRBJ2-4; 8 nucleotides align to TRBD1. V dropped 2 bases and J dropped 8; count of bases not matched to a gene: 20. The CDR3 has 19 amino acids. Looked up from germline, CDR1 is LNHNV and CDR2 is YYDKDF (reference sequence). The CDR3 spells CATSRSILPTGPQGDIQYF. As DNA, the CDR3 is TGTGCCACCAGCAGATCCATCTTGCCGACGGGACCACAGGGGGACATTCAGTACTTC.

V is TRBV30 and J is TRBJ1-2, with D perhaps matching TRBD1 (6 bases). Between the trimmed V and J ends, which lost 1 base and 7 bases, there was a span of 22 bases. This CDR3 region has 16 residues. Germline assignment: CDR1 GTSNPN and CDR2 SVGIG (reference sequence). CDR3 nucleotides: TGTGCCTGGAGTGGGGCGGATGGGGGGGCACTGAGTGGCTACACCTTC. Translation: CAWSGADGGALSGYTF.

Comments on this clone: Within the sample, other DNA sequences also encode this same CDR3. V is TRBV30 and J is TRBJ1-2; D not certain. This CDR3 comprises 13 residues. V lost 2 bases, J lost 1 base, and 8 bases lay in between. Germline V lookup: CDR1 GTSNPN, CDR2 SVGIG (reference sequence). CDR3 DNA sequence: TGTGCCTGGAGTCTAGGCATTAACTATGGCTACACCTTC. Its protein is CAWSLGINYGYTF.

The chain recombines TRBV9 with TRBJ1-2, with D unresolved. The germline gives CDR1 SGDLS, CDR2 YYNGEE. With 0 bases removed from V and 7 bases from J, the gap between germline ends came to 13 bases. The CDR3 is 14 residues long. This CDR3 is CASSVGMSSAGYTF. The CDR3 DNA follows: TGTGCCAGCAGCGTAGGTATGTCCTCCGCTGGCTACACCTTC.

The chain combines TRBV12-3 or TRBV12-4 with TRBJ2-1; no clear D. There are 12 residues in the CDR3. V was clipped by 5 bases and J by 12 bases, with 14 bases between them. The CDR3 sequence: CASSPPDRPQFF. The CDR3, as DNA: TGTGCCAGCAGTCCTCCAGACCGTCCGCAGTTCTTC.

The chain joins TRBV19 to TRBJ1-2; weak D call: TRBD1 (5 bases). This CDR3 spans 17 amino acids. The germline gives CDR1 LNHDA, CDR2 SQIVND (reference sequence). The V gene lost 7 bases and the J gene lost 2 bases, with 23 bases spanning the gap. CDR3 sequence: CASTPLTATASNYGYTF. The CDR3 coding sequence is TGTGCCAGTACCCCCCTTACGGCGACAGCTTCCAACTATGGCTACACCTTC.

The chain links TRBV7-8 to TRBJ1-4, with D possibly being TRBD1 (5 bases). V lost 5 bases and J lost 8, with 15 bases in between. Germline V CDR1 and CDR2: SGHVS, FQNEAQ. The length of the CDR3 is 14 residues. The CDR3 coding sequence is TGTGCCAGCAGCAGGACGGCTTGGGGGGAAAAACTGTTTTTT. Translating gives CASSRTAWGEKLFF.